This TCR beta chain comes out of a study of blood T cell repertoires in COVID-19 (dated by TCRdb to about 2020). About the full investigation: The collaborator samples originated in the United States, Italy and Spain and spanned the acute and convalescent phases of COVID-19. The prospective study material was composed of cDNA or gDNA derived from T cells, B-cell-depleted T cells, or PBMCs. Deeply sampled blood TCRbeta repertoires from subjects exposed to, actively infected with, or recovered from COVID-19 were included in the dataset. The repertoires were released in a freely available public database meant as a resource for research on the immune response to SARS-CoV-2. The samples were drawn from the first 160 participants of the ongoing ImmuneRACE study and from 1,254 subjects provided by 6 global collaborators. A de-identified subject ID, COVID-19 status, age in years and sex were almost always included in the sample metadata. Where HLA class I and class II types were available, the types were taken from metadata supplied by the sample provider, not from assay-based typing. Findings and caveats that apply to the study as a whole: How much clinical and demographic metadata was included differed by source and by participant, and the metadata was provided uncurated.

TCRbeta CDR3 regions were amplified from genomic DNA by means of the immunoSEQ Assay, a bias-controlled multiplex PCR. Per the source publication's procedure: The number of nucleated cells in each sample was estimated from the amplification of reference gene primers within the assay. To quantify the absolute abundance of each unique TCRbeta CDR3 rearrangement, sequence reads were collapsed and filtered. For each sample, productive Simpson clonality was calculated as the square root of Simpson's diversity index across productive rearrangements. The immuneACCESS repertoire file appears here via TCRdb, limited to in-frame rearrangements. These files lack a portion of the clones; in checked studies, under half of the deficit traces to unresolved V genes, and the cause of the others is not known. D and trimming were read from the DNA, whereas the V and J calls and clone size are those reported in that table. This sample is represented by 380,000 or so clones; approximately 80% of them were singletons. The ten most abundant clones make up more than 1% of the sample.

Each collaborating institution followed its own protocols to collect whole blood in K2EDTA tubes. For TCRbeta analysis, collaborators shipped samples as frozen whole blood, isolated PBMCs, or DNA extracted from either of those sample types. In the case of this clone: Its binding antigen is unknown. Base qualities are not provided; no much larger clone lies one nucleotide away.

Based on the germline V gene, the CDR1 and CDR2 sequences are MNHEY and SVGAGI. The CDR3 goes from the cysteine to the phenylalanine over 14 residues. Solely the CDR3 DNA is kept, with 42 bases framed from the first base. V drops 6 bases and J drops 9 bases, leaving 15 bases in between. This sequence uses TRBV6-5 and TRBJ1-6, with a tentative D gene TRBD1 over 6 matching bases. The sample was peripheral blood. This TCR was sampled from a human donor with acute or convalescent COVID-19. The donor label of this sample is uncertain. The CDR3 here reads CASSRDRSSSPLHF. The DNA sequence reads TGTGCCAGCAGCCGCGACAGGAGCTCTTCACCCCTCCACTTT.